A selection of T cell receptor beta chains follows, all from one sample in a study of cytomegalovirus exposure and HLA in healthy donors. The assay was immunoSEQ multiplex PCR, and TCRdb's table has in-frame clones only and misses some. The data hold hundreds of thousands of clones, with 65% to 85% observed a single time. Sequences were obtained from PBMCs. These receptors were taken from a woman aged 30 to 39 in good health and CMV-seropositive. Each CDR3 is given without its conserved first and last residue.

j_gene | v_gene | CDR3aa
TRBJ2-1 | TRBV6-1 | ASSEPWEGAYNEQF
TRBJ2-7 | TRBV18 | ASSPPLRREQY
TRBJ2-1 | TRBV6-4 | ASSLTGVSYNEQF
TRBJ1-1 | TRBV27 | ASSLIGGLDTEAF
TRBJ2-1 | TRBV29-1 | SVEAQF
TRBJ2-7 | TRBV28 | ASSSPPYEQY
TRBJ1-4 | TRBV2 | AIHRDEKLF
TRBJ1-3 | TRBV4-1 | ASSQESAATGNTIY
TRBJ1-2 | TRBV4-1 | ASSRGTESYGYT
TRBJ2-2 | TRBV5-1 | ASSLVASTGELF
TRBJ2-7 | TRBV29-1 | SVEDRPYEQY
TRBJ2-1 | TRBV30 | AWSAGSPGLGEQF
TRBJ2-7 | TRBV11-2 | ASSLSGVEQY